Following are 20 T cell receptor beta chains from one sample sequenced in a study of CD8+ T cells in alopecia areata. The treatment here: oral pan-JAK inhibitor, 5-10 mg twice daily. RNA, once extracted, was reverse transcribed into cDNA for use as the sequencing template. Only in-frame clones appear in the TCRdb table, and some are missing; sequencing was by immunoSEQ multiplex PCR. The sample shows roughly 40,000 clones, about three fifths of them seen only once. The starting material was CD8+ T cells sorted from blood, obtained at week 4, from a patient treated with tofacitinib. The receptors shown here come from a human donor with alopecia areata.

The chain employs TRBV29-1 and TRBJ1-2; no clear D gene. Germline V lookup: CDR1 SQVTM, CDR2 ANQGSEA. The CDR3 is 17 residues long. Trimming removed 0 bases from V and 8 bases from J, with 25 bases in between. The CDR3 coding sequence is TGCAGCGTTGAAGACCCCCCCACGGAGTTGGCCCCCTTAGGCTACACCTTC. Protein: CSVEDPPTELAPLGYTF.

The chain employs TRBV11-2 and TRBJ2-2; 10 bases map to TRBD2. The CDR3 is 15 residues long. V was pared by 1 base and J by 7 bases, with 3 bases of the junction left unmatched. Germline V gives CDR1 SGHAT, CDR2 FQNNGV. The CDR3 is CASSLGTSGVGELFF. The CDR3 DNA follows: TGTGCCAGCAGCTTAGGGACTAGCGGAGTCGGGGAGCTGTTTTTT.

The rearrangement joins TRBV4-2 to TRBJ2-5; either TRBD1 or TRBD2 may fit D (5 bases each). The CDR3 is made up of 17 amino acids. CDR1 is LGHNA, CDR2 YNFKEQ, per germline. Trimming left V 0 bases short and J 3 bases short, with 17 bases between. The CDR3 DNA is TGTGCCAGCAGCCAAGATCCGGGCGTGGGGCGGGAAGAGACCCAGTACTTC. This gives the protein CASSQDPGVGREETQYF.

The chain joins TRBV12-5 to TRBJ2-2; perhaps D is TRBD1 or TRBD2 (5 bases each). The CDR3 consists of 16 residues. Germline V gene data show CDR1 as LGHNT and CDR2 as FRNRAP. Trimming shortened V by 1 base and J by 6 bases, and 15 bases separated the two germline ends. The CDR3 sequence is CASGLDLRGKAGELFF. For the CDR3, the DNA is TGTGCTAGTGGTTTGGATTTGAGGGGAAAGGCCGGGGAGCTGTTTTTT. Combining the CDR3 with reference TRBV12-5 and TRBJ2-2 gives the whole variable domain DARVTQTPRHKVTEMGQEVTMRCQPILGHNTVFWYRQTMMQGLELLAYFRNRAPLDDSGMPKDRFSAEMPDATLATLKIQPSEPRDSAVYFCASGLDLRGKAGELFFGEGSRLTVL.

CDR3 nucleotide sequence: TGTGCCAGCAGTCTAGAGGGCGGCTACACCTTC. Protein: CASSLEGGYTF. The chain couples TRBV5-4 to TRBJ1-2; D gene uncertain. This CDR3 is 11 amino acids long. V was cut by 5 bases and J by 8 bases, with 10 bases left in between. Germline CDR1 reads SGHNT; CDR2 reads YYREEE (reference sequence). The variable domain in full, completed from reference TRBV5-4 and TRBJ1-2, reads ETGVTQSPTHLIKTRGQQVTLRCSSQSGHNTVSWYQQALGQGPQFIFQYYREEENGRGNFPPRFSGLQFPNYSSELNVNALELDDSALYLCASSLEGGYTFGSGTRLTVV.

The chain links TRBV7-2 to TRBJ1-5; D possibly corresponds to TRBD1 (5 bases). The CDR3 runs to 15 residues. V lost 5 bases and J 0 bases, leaving 11 bases between the germline ends. Looked up from germline, CDR1 is SGHTA and CDR2 is FQGNSA. DNA of the CDR3: TGTGCCAGCAGCCGCGGGGGAGGTAGCAATCAGCCCCAGCATTTT. It is translated as CASSRGGGSNQPQHF.

V gene TRBV28 combines with J gene TRBJ2-3; D is undetermined. V was clipped by 3 bases and J by 10 bases, with 11 bases between them. This CDR3 region has 12 residues. Germline V CDR1 and CDR2: MDHEN, SYDVKM. The CDR3: CASSFGPGPQYF. The CDR3 region has the DNA TGTGCCAGCAGTTTCGGCCCGGGCCCGCAGTATTTT.

This clone was detected a few times. V and J are TRBV29-1 and TRBJ2-1; tentatively, D is TRBD1 or TRBD2 (5 bases each). V shed 7 bases and J shed 7 bases, with 23 bases lying between them. CDR3 length: 15 amino acids. Per germline, CDR1 SQVTM and CDR2 ANQGSEA. The CDR3 DNA follows: TGCAGCGCCCTTCCTCCGGGACGATTTAGTAATGAGCAGTTCTTC. This sequence encodes CSALPPGRFSNEQFF.

This clone was seen only a few times. This sequence joins TRBV7-9 and TRBJ1-6, with D tentatively TRBD1 (5 bases). Trimming removed 4 bases at V and 6 bases at J, with 10 bases between. CDR3 length: 14 amino acids. CDR1 is SEHNR and CDR2 is FQNEAQ in the germline V gene (reference sequence). For the CDR3, the DNA is TGTGCCAGCAGCTCCGGGAGGGGTAATTCACCCCTCCACTTT. This encodes CASSSGRGNSPLHF.

V gene TRBV29-1 combines with J gene TRBJ2-1, with 10 bases identical to TRBD1. CDR1 is SQVTM and CDR2 is ANQGSEA in the germline V gene. V gave up 5 bases and J gave up 9 bases; unmatched junction bases: 7. The CDR3 has 13 residues. The DNA for the CDR3 is TGCAGCGTTTCGGACAGGGGGGGTTCTGAGCAGTTCTTC. It codes for CSVSDRGGSEQFF.

J is TRBJ1-5 and V is TRBV13; D gene uncertain. This CDR3 is 12 amino acids long. The germline CDR1 and CDR2 sequences are PRHDT and FYEKMQ (reference sequence). V gave up 0 bases and J gave up 7 bases, with 4 bases separating them. CDR3 sequence reads: CASSLGEQPQHF. As DNA, the CDR3 is TGTGCCAGCAGCTTAGGGGAACAGCCCCAGCATTTT.

The chain combines TRBV27 with TRBJ2-3; possibly TRBD1 for D (5 bases). CDR3 length: 20 amino acids. Looked up from germline, CDR1 is MNHEY and CDR2 is SMNVEV (reference sequence). The germline V and J ends were trimmed by 2 bases and 7 bases, with 31 bases remaining between them. The CDR3 loop is CASSLRGDSSPRNLNYTQYF. CDR3 DNA: TGTGCCAGCAGTTTAAGAGGTGACAGTTCCCCACGTAACCTCAATTATACGCAGTATTTT.

This clone has just a few counts. The chain employs TRBV29-1 and TRBJ1-2, with D unresolved. The V gene lost 1 base and the J gene lost 5 bases, with 11 bases spanning the gap. Germline CDR1 and CDR2: SQVTM and ANQGSEA. The CDR3 sequence is 13 residues long. DNA for the CDR3: TGCAGCGTTGAAGCATCGGGGATATATGGCTACACCTTC. It is translated as CSVEASGIYGYTF.

V and J are TRBV6-5 and TRBJ1-1; no firm D call. The CDR3 has 15 residues. CDR1 and CDR2 (germline): MNHEY, SVGAGI. V lost 0 bases and J 1 base, leaving 9 bases between the germline ends. The CDR3, as DNA: TGTGCCAGCAGTTACTCTGTGGGGTCGAACACTGAAGCTTTCTTT. Its protein product is CASSYSVGSNTEAFF.

Only a few counts were recorded for this clone. The rearrangement links TRBV6-5 to TRBJ2-3; D is perhaps TRBD1 or TRBD2 (5 bases each). This CDR3 comprises 15 residues. CDR1 is MNHEY and CDR2 is SVGAGI in the germline V gene. V was clipped by 2 bases and J by 2 bases, with 11 bases between them. CDR3 nucleotides: TGTGCCAGCAGTTACGAGGCAGGGACCACAGATACGCAGTATTTT. The encoded protein is CASSYEAGTTDTQYF.

This chain connects TRBV13 to TRBJ2-3; D not resolved. The CDR3 runs to 12 residues. CDR1 PRHDT and CDR2 FYEKMQ come from the germline V gene (reference sequence). V was clipped by 5 bases and J by 2 bases, with 5 bases between them. The CDR3 here is CASSVSTDTQYF. The CDR3 coding sequence is TGTGCCAGCAGCGTCTCCACAGATACGCAGTATTTT. The whole variable domain, remainder taken from reference TRBV13 and TRBJ2-3, is AAGVIQSPRHLIKEKRETATLKCYPIPRHDTVYWYQQGPGQDPQFLISFYEKMQSDKGSIPDRFSAQQFSDYHSELNMSSLELGDSALYFCASSVSTDTQYFGPGTRLTVL.

This clone was observed a handful of times. V usage is TRBV29-1 and J usage is TRBJ2-3; D is undetermined. In germline, CDR1 is SQVTM, CDR2 ANQGSEA. This CDR3 is 13 amino acids long. V lost 2 bases and J 0 bases, leaving 6 bases between the germline ends. CDR3 DNA: TGCAGCGTTGAAAGATTCAGCACAGATACGCAGTATTTT. This codes for CSVERFSTDTQYF.

This clone showed up just a few times. The rearrangement joins TRBV29-1 to TRBJ2-7; unclear D gene. V lost 6 bases and J 6 bases, leaving 12 bases between the germline ends. The CDR3 runs 11 residues. Germline CDR1 is SQVTM and CDR2 is ANQGSEA. The CDR3 nucleotides read TGCAGCGTCGCGACCTTCTCCGAGCAGTACTTC. This encodes CSVATFSEQYF.

The rearrangement joins TRBV29-1 to TRBJ1-4; 9 nucleotides line up with TRBD1. Trimming removed 7 bases from V and 8 bases from J; junction bases left unmatched: 8. Germline assignment: CDR1 SQVTM and CDR2 ANQGSEA. The CDR3 loop spans 13 amino acids. This CDR3 is CSALGQGPEKLFF. The CDR3 bases are TGCAGCGCCTTGGGACAGGGTCCCGAAAAACTGTTTTTT.

This clone was counted only a few times. V is TRBV4-3 and J is TRBJ2-7; D gene uncertain. Trimming pared 3 bases from V and 3 bases from J, leaving 9 bases between. Germline V lookup: CDR1 LGHNA, CDR2 YSLEER. The CDR3 is made up of 13 amino acids. The CDR3: CASSHGGDYEQYF. The CDR3 bases are TGCGCCAGCAGCCATGGTGGGGACTACGAGCAGTACTTC.